These 7 T cell receptor beta chains share one sample of origin, sequenced in a study of cytomegalovirus exposure and HLA in healthy donors (dated by TCRdb to between 2016 and 2019). Libraries were constructed by the immunoSEQ multiplex PCR assay. The multiplex PCR relied on a mix of 60 forward primers for TCR Vbeta segments and 13 reverse primers for TCR Jbeta segments. Imported from immuneACCESS, the table was reduced by TCRdb to in-frame sequences with V and J called. These copies leave out some clones; in studies compared against another copy, an unresolved V gene accounts for under half, and the cause of the remainder is not known. In all, the sample holds some 180,000 clones, and 77% of those were seen once. The ten most abundant clones make up more than 3% of the sample. The sequenced sample was PBMCs. Every receptor here comes from a woman in her sixties in good health and CMV-seropositive.

This rearrangement joins TRBV28 to TRBJ2-1; 10 bases align to TRBD2. After removal of 6 bases from V and 0 bases from J, the junction contained 17 bases not matched to a gene. The CDR3 spans 20 residues. Germline V CDR1 and CDR2: MDHEN, SYDVKM. The CDR3 loop is CASSLRDSTSGTPSYNEQFF. The CDR3 DNA reads TGTGCCAGCAGCTTAAGGGACAGCACTAGCGGGACCCCCTCCTACAATGAGCAGTTCTTC.

The chain has TRBV11-2 and TRBJ2-7; D might be TRBD2 (5 bases). Germline CDR1 is SGHAT and CDR2 is FQNNGV. The CDR3 length is 16 residues. Trimming shortened V by 2 bases and J by 0 bases, and 14 bases separated the two germline ends. The CDR3 loop is CASSLISGIYSYEQYF. In DNA, the CDR3 is TGTGCCAGCAGCTTAATATCCGGGATATACTCCTACGAGCAGTACTTC.

This chain connects TRBV10-3 to TRBJ1-1, with a tentative D call TRBD1 (6 bases). The V gene's germline CDR1 is ENHRY and CDR2 SYGVKD. This CDR3 contains 15 residues. Deletions cut 4 bases from V and 4 bases from J, with 16 bases between. CDR3 amino acids: CAISAGGRGSTEAFF. CDR3 coding DNA: TGTGCCATCAGTGCGGGGGGCAGGGGCTCCACTGAAGCTTTCTTT.

The CDR3 region has the DNA TGTGCCTGGCAGAGCGGGTTCTTCGTGAAGCAGTACTTC. Protein: CAWQSGFFVKQYF. The genes are TRBV30 and TRBJ2-7; possible D gene TRBD2, 6 bases. V dropped 5 bases and J dropped 8 bases, with 19 bases sitting between them. Germline V gene data show CDR1 as GTSNPN and CDR2 as SVGIG (reference sequence). The CDR3 sequence is 13 residues long.

V gene TRBV19 combines with J gene TRBJ1-3; the match to TRBD1 covers 9 bases. Germline V lookup: CDR1 LNHDA, CDR2 SQIVND (reference sequence). V lost 6 bases and J lost 3; bases outside the gene matches: 9. The CDR3 sequence is 16 residues long. The CDR3 DNA reads TGTGCCAGTAGACCTACCACAGGGGGCTTTGGAAACACCATATATTTT. Its translation is CASRPTTGGFGNTIYF.

The chain couples TRBV6-5 to TRBJ2-7; TRBD1 might be the D (6 bases). CDR1 and CDR2 from the germline V gene are MNHEY and SVGAGI. Trimming removed 6 bases from V and 2 bases from J, with 14 bases in between. The CDR3 runs to 14 residues. The CDR3 DNA sequence: TGTGCCAGCAGACAGGGATCCCCTGCCTACGAGCAGTACTTC. Its translation: CASRQGSPAYEQYF.

This chain uses TRBV21-1 with TRBJ2-5; the table assigns TRBD1, which was not confirmed against the DNA. TRBV21-1 corresponds to a pseudogene. The CDR3 covers 17 residues. The CDR3 spells CASSERGHIDPQEAQYF. The CDR3 nucleotides are TGTGCCAGCAGCGAGCGTGGACACATAGACCCACAAGAGGCCCAGTACTTC.